This TCR beta chain was found in a study of beta chain features in type 1 diabetes. On this clone: Its antigen remains unknown.

Reverse transcription of all isolated RNA meant that expressed TCRB transcripts were sequenced. The assay was immunoSEQ multiplex PCR, and TCRdb's table has in-frame clones only and misses some. The sample carries 200,000 to 250,000 clones, roughly 17% recorded once. Study-wide points: Shortening that was moderate but significant affected the TCRB CDR3s of Type 1 diabetes patients in all four CD4+ subsets.

The source of this sequence is a man aged 30 to 45 with type 1 diabetes. The sequenced sample consisted of naive CD4+ T cells from blood.

The CDR3 loop reads CASSVRGMNTEAFF. The CDR3 nucleotides are TGTGCCAGCAGCGTCAGGGGGATGAACACTGAAGCTTTCTTT. The chain combines TRBV9 with TRBJ1-1, with TRBD1 matching 7 bases. After removal of 2 bases from V and 0 bases from J, the junction contained 1 base not matched to a gene. This CDR3 spans 14 amino acids. Germline assignment: CDR1 SGDLS and CDR2 YYNGEE.